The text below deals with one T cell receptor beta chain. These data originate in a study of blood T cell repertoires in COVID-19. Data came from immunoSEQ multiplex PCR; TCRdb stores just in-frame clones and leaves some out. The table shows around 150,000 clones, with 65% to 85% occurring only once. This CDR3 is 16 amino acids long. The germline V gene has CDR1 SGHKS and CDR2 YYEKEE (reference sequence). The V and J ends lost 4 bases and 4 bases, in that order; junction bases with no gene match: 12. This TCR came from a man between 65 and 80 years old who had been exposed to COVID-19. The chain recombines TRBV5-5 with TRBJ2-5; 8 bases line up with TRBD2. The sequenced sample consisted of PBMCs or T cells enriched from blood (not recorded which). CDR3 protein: CASSLSSDGRGETQYF. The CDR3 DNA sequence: TGTGCCAGCAGCCTAAGCTCTGACGGGAGGGGAGAGACCCAGTACTTC.